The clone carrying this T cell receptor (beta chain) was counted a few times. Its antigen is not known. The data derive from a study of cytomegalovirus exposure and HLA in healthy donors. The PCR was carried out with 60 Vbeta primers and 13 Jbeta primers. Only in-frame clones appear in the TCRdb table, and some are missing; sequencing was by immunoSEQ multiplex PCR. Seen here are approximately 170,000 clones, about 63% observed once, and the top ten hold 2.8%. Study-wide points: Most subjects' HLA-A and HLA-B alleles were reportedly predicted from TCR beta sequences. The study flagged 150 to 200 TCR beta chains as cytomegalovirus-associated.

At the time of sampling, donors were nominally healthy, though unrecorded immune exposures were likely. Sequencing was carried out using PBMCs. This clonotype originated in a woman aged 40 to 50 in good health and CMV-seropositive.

The CDR3 is CASSQVQGANTEAFF. CDR3 nucleotides: TGTGCCAGCAGCCAAGTTCAGGGGGCGAACACTGAAGCTTTCTTT. J is TRBJ1-1 and V is TRBV4-2, with 8 bases matching TRBD1. The CDR3 consists of 15 residues. Germline V gene sequence: CDR1 LGHNA, CDR2 YNFKEQ. The J segment lost 1 base and the V segment lost 1 base, leaving 2 bases of the junction unmatched.